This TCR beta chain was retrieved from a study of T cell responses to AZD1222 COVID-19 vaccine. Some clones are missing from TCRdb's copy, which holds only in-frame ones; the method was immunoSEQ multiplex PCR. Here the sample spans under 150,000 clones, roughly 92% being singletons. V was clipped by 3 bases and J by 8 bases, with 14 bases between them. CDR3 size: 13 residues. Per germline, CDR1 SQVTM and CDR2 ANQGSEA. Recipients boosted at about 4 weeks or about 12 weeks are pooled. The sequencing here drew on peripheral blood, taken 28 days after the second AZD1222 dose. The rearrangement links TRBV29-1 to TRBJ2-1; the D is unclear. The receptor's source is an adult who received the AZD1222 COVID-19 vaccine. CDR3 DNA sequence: TGCAGCGTTGACCAGCAGTCTACGGATGAGCAGTTCTTC. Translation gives CSVDQQSTDEQFF.